This T cell receptor beta chain was sequenced in a study of blood T cell repertoires in COVID-19. The wider study: Spain, Italy and the United States supplied samples that represented acute and convalescent COVID-19.

Germline CDR1 is LNHDA and CDR2 is SQIVND (reference sequence). The germline V and J ends were trimmed by 7 bases and 0 bases, with 12 bases remaining between them. This CDR3 is built from 14 residues. Data came from immunoSEQ multiplex PCR; TCRdb stores just in-frame clones and leaves some out. The table includes 150,000 to 180,000 clones, about 90% detected once. Sequencing was done on a sample of peripheral blood. The TCR comes from a man aged 50 to 59 with acute or convalescent COVID-19. This rearrangement joins TRBV19 to TRBJ1-1; tentatively, D is TRBD1 (6 bases). CDR3 amino acids: CASTLRTVNTEAFF. Written as DNA, the CDR3 is TGTGCCAGTACCCTTAGGACAGTGAACACTGAAGCTTTCTTT.